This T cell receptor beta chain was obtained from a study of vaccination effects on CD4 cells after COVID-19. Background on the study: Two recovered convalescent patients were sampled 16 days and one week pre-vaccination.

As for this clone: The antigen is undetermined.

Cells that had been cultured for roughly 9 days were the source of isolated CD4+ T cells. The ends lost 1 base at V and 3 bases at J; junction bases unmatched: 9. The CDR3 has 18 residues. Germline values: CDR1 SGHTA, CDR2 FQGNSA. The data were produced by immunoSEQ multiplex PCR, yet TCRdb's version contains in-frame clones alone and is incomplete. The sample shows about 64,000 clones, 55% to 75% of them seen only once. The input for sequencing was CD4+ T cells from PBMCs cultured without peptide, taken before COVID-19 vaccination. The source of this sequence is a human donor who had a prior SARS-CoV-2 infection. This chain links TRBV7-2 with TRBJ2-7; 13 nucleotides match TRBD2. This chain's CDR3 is CASSLERTSGSPYYEQYF. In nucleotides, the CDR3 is TGTGCCAGCAGCTTAGAACGGACTAGCGGGAGCCCTTACTACGAGCAGTACTTC. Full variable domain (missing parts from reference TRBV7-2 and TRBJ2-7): GAGVSQSPSNKVTEKGKDVELRCDPISGHTALYWYRQSLGQGLEFLIYFQGNSAPDKSGLPSDRFSAERTGGSVSTLTIQRTQQEDSAVYLCASSLERTSGSPYYEQYFGPGTRLTVT.